The next 5 T cell receptor beta chains were all read from a single sample in a study of blood T cells in healthy people across ages. Using a J-beta primer mix together with a sample-barcoded 5' primer, a second PCR was run for roughly 7 to 11 cycles. TCRdb used MiXCR to reprocess the 5' RACE reads, holding one entry per CDR3 protein. The sample consists of approximately 1,000,000 distinct CDR3 sequences, roughly 45% of them appearing once. The sample consisted of blood. The receptor source for this set is a woman aged 60 to 75 in good health.

The chain uses TRBV30 and TRBJ2-7; 9 bases agree with TRBD1. J gave up 4 bases and V 4 bases, and 8 bases lay outside the gene matches. CDR3 length: 14 amino acids. CDR1 is GTSNPN, CDR2 SVGIG, per germline (reference sequence). CDR3 residues: CAWNGGQGGYEQYF. The CDR3 DNA follows: TGTGCCTGGAACGGGGGACAGGGAGGGTACGAGCAGTACTTC.

The V gene is TRBV2, the J gene TRBJ1-5, with 9 bases fitting TRBD1. The CDR3 is 16 residues long. After removal of 2 bases from V and 2 bases from J, the junction contained 4 bases not matched to a gene. CDR1 is SNHLY and CDR2 is FYNNEI in the germline V gene. This CDR3 reads CASSEPRQGGNQPQHF. In nucleotides, the CDR3 is TGTGCCAGCAGTGAACCCCGACAGGGGGGCAATCAGCCCCAGCATTTT.

CDR3 amino acids: CASSLVSLAGGHDKQYF. For the CDR3, the DNA is TGTGCCAGCAGCTTAGTGTCCTTAGCGGGAGGGCATGACAAGCAGTACTTC. This chain uses TRBV11-2 with TRBJ2-4, with TRBD2 identical over 11 bases. This CDR3 contains 17 residues. V lost 1 base, J lost 13 bases, and 15 bases stayed unmatched. Per germline, CDR1 SGHAT and CDR2 FQNNGV.

The V and J genes are TRBV2 and TRBJ2-5; D is uncertain. The germline V and J ends were trimmed by 6 bases and 6 bases, with 8 bases remaining between them. The CDR3 is 11 residues long. From germline, CDR1 is SNHLY and CDR2 FYNNEI. The CDR3 is CASRGWKTQYF. CDR3 coding DNA: TGTGCCAGCAGGGGGTGGAAGACCCAGTACTTC.

This rearrangement joins TRBV20-1 to TRBJ2-7, with D possibly matching TRBD1 (6 bases). Germline lookup yields CDR1 DFQATT and CDR2 SNEGSKA (reference sequence). The CDR3 runs 16 residues. V lost 2 bases and J 1 base, leaving 18 bases between the germline ends. The CDR3 DNA follows: TGCAGTGCTAGATCCTCAAGACAGGCTATATCCTACGAGCAGTACTTC. It codes for CSARSSRQAISYEQYF.